The 10 T cell receptor beta chains below all came from one sample that was sequenced in a study of T cell repertoires in cytomegalovirus infection. TCRdb re-analysed the reads in MiXCR, keeping a single row per CDR3 protein. The sample comprises roughly 720,000 distinct CDR3 sequences, roughly 36% of which are singletons, and around 2.6% rests with the top ten. Sequenced sample: PBMCs. These TCRs come from a human donor in good health (CMV status not recorded). Some clones in this sample may be carry-over from other donors' samples.

The chain recombines TRBV12-3 or TRBV12-4 with TRBJ1-1; 8 bases agree with TRBD1. The CDR3 runs 14 residues. V gave up 5 bases and J gave up 5 bases; unmatched junction bases: 7. DNA of the CDR3: TGTGCCAGCAGTCGGACAGGGCGGGGTACTGAAGCTTTCTTT. This codes for CASSRTGRGTEAFF.

With respect to this clonotype: One end of the junction does not line up with germline, which may come from a read error. The chain recombines TRBV5-6 with TRBJ2-6; weak D call: TRBD1 (5 bases). The CDR3 is made up of 16 amino acids. Germline V gene lookup returns CDR1 SGHDT and CDR2 YYEEEE. The CDR3 DNA reads as TGTGCCAGCAGCTTAACTCGGCCCTCTGGGGCCATCGTCCTGACTTTC. It is translated as CASSLTRPSGAIVLTF.

This clonotype has more than one count but fewer than ten. The CDR3 DNA sequence: TGTGCCACCAGTGACCGGATGGAGACCCAGTACTTC. Translated: CATSDRMETQYF. The chain carries TRBV24-1 and TRBJ2-5, with D uncertain. V lost 4 bases to trimming and J lost 5 bases, with 7 bases between them. Germline assignment: CDR1 KGHDR and CDR2 SFDVKD. The CDR3 contains 12 residues.

This clonotype occurred once. The CDR3: CASSFSDRGHQPQHF. The CDR3 DNA is TGTGCCAGCAGTTTTTCGGACAGGGGGCATCAGCCCCAGCATTTT. The chain joins TRBV28 to TRBJ1-5; 11 bases map to TRBD1. The CDR3 spans 15 residues. CDR1 is MDHEN, CDR2 SYDVKM, per germline. The J segment lost 5 bases and the V segment lost 3 bases, leaving 3 bases of the junction unmatched.

In regard to this clonotype: Germline is not matched at one junction end, which may reflect a read error. The J gene is TRBJ2-5, the V gene TRBV20-1, with TRBD2 identical over 8 bases. Germline CDR1 is DFQATT and CDR2 is SNEGSKA (reference sequence). The CDR3 loop spans 16 amino acids. The CDR3 region is CSASHLLAEYQETHYF. The DNA for the CDR3 is TGCAGTGCTAGCCACTTACTAGCGGAGTACCAAGAGACCCATTACTTC.

The J gene is TRBJ2-7, the V gene TRBV18; D possibly corresponds to TRBD2 (6 bases). Trimming stripped 4 bases from V and 0 bases from J, with 16 bases between. The CDR3 length is 16 residues. Germline CDR1 and CDR2: KGHSH and LQKENI. In DNA form, the CDR3 reads TGTGCCAGCTCACGGGACTTTTTCTCGAGCTCCTACGAGCAGTACTTC. The encoded protein is CASSRDFFSSSYEQYF.

The table lists this clonotype with a few counts. V is TRBV28 and J is TRBJ2-1, with 9 bases identical to TRBD1. Germline CDR1 is MDHEN and CDR2 is SYDVKM. J gave up 7 bases and V 7 bases, and 11 bases lay outside the gene matches. The CDR3 totals 15 residues. CDR3 DNA: TGTGCCAGCACTCCTGGGGACAGGGTACGGAATGAGCAGTTCTTC. Its translation is CASTPGDRVRNEQFF. The whole variable domain, filled in from reference TRBV28 and TRBJ2-1, reads DVKVTQSSRYLVKRTGEKVFLECVQDMDHENMFWYRQDPGLGLRLIYFSYDVKMKEKGDIPEGYSVSREKKERFSLILESASTNQTSMYLCASTPGDRVRNEQFFGPGTRLTVL.

The rearrangement links TRBV7-2 to TRBJ1-1; D ambiguous. Trimming shortened V by 5 bases and J by 4 bases, and 14 bases separated the two germline ends. Germline CDR1 reads SGHTA; CDR2 reads FQGNSA. The CDR3 is 14 amino acids. In DNA form, the CDR3 reads TGTGCCAGCAGCCCGGGGATGGCGGTCACTGAAGCTTTCTTT. Protein product: CASSPGMAVTEAFF.

This clonotype was recorded a few times. This chain uses TRBV2 with TRBJ1-4; D is uncertain. The CDR3 loop spans 13 amino acids. With 3 bases removed from V and 8 bases from J, the gap between germline ends came to 10 bases. Germline CDR1 SNHLY, CDR2 FYNNEI. CDR3 sequence (DNA): TGTGCCAGCAGTGAGAGGGAAAGCGAAAAACTGTTTTTT. Protein: CASSERESEKLFF.

CDR3 sequence (DNA): TGTGCCAGCACTCCCCGCTATAATGAAAAACTGTTTTTT. Amino acid sequence: CASTPRYNEKLFF. The chain links TRBV2 to TRBJ1-4; D is ambiguous. Per germline, CDR1 SNHLY and CDR2 FYNNEI. V was clipped by 7 bases and J by 4 bases, with 10 bases between them. This CDR3 is 13 amino acids long.